The 15 T cell receptor beta chains listed next were all sequenced from one sample in a study of CD8+ T cells in alopecia areata. Treatment of the sample: oral pan-JAK inhibitor, 5-10 mg twice daily. Investigators isolated RNA and reverse transcribed it into cDNA to act as the sequencing template. TCRdb's copy holds only in-frame clones and misses some; the assay was immunoSEQ multiplex PCR. The sample includes 150,000 to 200,000 clones, about three fifths of them seen just once. Sequencing was performed on CD4+ T cells sorted from blood, taken between weeks 47 and 50, from a patient treated with tofacitinib. These receptors originate from a human donor with alopecia areata.

This clone showed up just a few times. The rearrangement uses TRBV29-1 and TRBJ2-1, with D hard to call. The ends were cut back, 4 bases at V and 3 bases at J, with 10 bases in the middle. This CDR3 comprises 13 residues. The V gene's germline CDR1 is SQVTM and CDR2 ANQGSEA. In DNA, the CDR3 is TGCAGCGTTGTTTCCCTGGGCTACAATGAGCAGTTCTTC. Protein: CSVVSLGYNEQFF.

CDR3 sequence reads: CAYLRGGTNEKLFF. Written as DNA, the CDR3 is TGTGCCTATTTGCGCGGAGGGACTAATGAAAAACTGTTTTTT. The V gene is TRBV30, the J gene TRBJ1-4, with no clear D. Trimming took 7 bases from V and 2 from J, leaving 14 bases between them. CDR3 length equals 14 residues. The germline gives CDR1 GTSNPN, CDR2 SVGIG (reference sequence).

Comment on this clone: Other DNA sequences in this specimen translate into the identical CDR3. The CDR3 loop is CASSYPSRTDTQYF. The CDR3 coding sequence is TGTGCCAGCAGTTACCCGAGCCGCACAGATACGCAGTATTTT. The chain joins TRBV6-6 to TRBJ2-3, with D unclear. V shed 2 bases and J shed 1 base, with 7 bases lying between them. The CDR3 loop spans 14 amino acids. CDR1 is MNHNY, CDR2 SVGAGI, per germline (reference sequence).

V gene TRBV29-1 combines with J gene TRBJ2-5, with 8 bases aligning to TRBD2. This CDR3 spans 12 amino acids. Per germline, CDR1 SQVTM and CDR2 ANQGSEA. J gave up 5 bases and V 7 bases, and 6 bases lay outside the gene matches. The CDR3 DNA sequence: TGCAGCGGACGGGGGGGCCCTGAGACCCAGTACTTC. Its protein is CSGRGGPETQYF.

The chain has TRBV7-8 and TRBJ1-1; 7 bases are shared with TRBD1. Per germline, CDR1 SGHVS and CDR2 FQNEAQ. CDR3 length: 15 amino acids. V lost 0 bases to trimming and J lost 1 base; unmatched junction nucleotides: 2. The CDR3 coding sequence is TGTGCCAGCAGCTTAGCGGGACAGACGAACACTGAAGCTTTCTTT. Protein sequence: CASSLAGQTNTEAFF.

The chain carries TRBV9 and TRBJ2-3; 9 positions agree with TRBD2. The CDR3 is made up of 16 amino acids. The ends lost 4 bases at V and 3 bases at J; junction bases unmatched: 9. In germline, CDR1 is SGDLS, CDR2 YYNGEE. In DNA, the CDR3 is TGTGCCAGCAGCCCCCATGCCGCGGGGGGGACAGATACGCAGTATTTT. This translates into CASSPHAAGGTDTQYF.

The chain couples TRBV9 to TRBJ2-7, with D hard to call. The CDR3 has 15 amino acids. The germline V and J ends were trimmed by 2 bases and 1 base, with 13 bases remaining between them. The germline CDR1 and CDR2 sequences are SGDLS and YYNGEE. CDR3 amino acids: CASSVDLTTSYEQYF. In DNA form, the CDR3 reads TGTGCCAGCAGCGTCGACCTCACTACATCCTACGAGCAGTACTTC.

The chain links TRBV6-1 to TRBJ2-7; 7 nucleotides align to TRBD2. Germline V lookup: CDR1 MNHNS, CDR2 SASEGT. J was trimmed by 6 bases and V by 2 bases; bases with no gene match: 19. The CDR3 contains 18 residues. The CDR3 here is CASSEFIGRPRSRGEQYF. CDR3 in DNA: TGTGCCAGCAGTGAATTTATCGGGAGGCCCCGTTCGCGTGGCGAGCAGTACTTC.

The chain joins TRBV5-6 to TRBJ2-7; no clear D. V shed 5 bases and J shed 5 bases, with 8 bases lying between them. Germline values: CDR1 SGHDT, CDR2 YYEEEE. This CDR3 has 11 amino acids. The CDR3 is CASRYRDEQYF. The CDR3 coding sequence is TGTGCCAGCAGGTACAGAGACGAGCAGTACTTC.

The CDR3 coding sequence is TGTGCCAGCAGCTTAGAGGGCCCTCTTTGGGCTTTCTTT. Translation: CASSLEGPLWAFF. The chain employs TRBV7-2 and TRBJ1-1; D not resolved. CDR1 and CDR2 (germline): SGHTA, FQGNSA. Trimming left V 1 base short and J 11 bases short, with 14 bases between. The CDR3 totals 13 residues.

This sequence joins TRBV4-3 and TRBJ2-3; D uncertain. The CDR3 spans 18 residues. Germline-derived CDR1 and CDR2 are LGHNA and YSLEER. V was clipped by 1 base and J by 0 bases, with 17 bases between them. The CDR3 region is CASSQAPVGSTSTDTQYF. In DNA form, the CDR3 reads TGCGCCAGCAGCCAAGCCCCCGTGGGTTCCACTAGCACAGATACGCAGTATTTT.

This chain links TRBV15 with TRBJ1-2, with TRBD1 identical over 8 bases. The CDR3 loop spans 12 amino acids. Germline assignment: CDR1 LNHNV and CDR2 YYDKDF (reference sequence). The junction had 2 bases not matched to a gene; V was cut back by 1 base and J by 10 bases. The CDR3 sequence is CATSRVQGAYTF. The CDR3 DNA follows: TGTGCCACCAGCAGAGTCCAGGGGGCCTACACCTTC.

The chain has TRBV7-2 and TRBJ2-1; no firm D call. Germline CDR1 reads SGHTA; CDR2 reads FQGNSA. Trimming left V 2 bases short and J 13 bases short, with 21 bases between. The CDR3 has 15 residues. The CDR3 DNA is TGTGCCAGCAGCTTACCCGGCTATAGAGTCGCTGTTCAGTTCTTC. It is translated as CASSLPGYRVAVQFF.

The chain couples TRBV7-2 to TRBJ1-1, with TRBD1 matching 9 bases. Germline trimming cut 2 bases from V and 5 bases from J; bases unmatched to any gene: 3. Germline V gives CDR1 SGHTA, CDR2 FQGNSA. The length of the CDR3 is 14 residues. The chain's CDR3 is CASSLMGTGTEAFF. CDR3 coding DNA: TGTGCCAGCAGCTTAATGGGGACAGGGACTGAAGCTTTCTTT.

This chain connects TRBV18 to TRBJ1-1; 8 bases align to TRBD1. V lost 3 bases to trimming and J lost 4 bases; unmatched junction nucleotides: 4. The CDR3 is 14 amino acids. CDR1 KGHSH and CDR2 LQKENI come from the germline V gene. The CDR3 DNA reads as TGTGCCAGCTCACCGGGACAGGAGACCACTGAAGCTTTCTTT. This translates into CASSPGQETTEAFF. Looking up the rest from reference TRBV18 and TRBJ1-1 gives the full variable domain: NAGVMQNPRHLVRRRGQEARLRCSPMKGHSHVYWYRQLPEEGLKFMVYLQKENIIDESGMPKERFSAEFPKEGPSILRIQQVVRGDSAAYFCASSPGQETTEAFFGQGTRLTVV.